What follows are 14 T cell receptor beta chains derived from one specimen sequenced in a study of OX40 agonist ivuxolimab in advanced cancers. The assay was immunoSEQ multiplex PCR, and TCRdb's table has in-frame clones only and misses some. The table lists about 48,000 clones, around 90% of them singletons. The sample was CD4+ or CD8+ T cells sorted from blood, taken in a trial of the OX40 agonist ivuxolimab. The receptor set was obtained from an adult with an advanced solid tumor such as melanoma, head and neck, liver or kidney cancer.

This CDR3 reads CASSEEGEIPDYGYTF. The CDR3 nucleotides read TGTGCCAGCAGTGAAGAGGGGGAAATACCAGACTATGGCTACACCTTC. The chain combines TRBV2 with TRBJ1-2; D is perhaps TRBD1 (6 bases). With 1 base removed from V and 3 bases from J, the gap between germline ends came to 15 bases. This CDR3 region has 16 residues. Germline assignment: CDR1 SNHLY and CDR2 FYNNEI.

This chain links TRBV15 with TRBJ2-7, with 8 bases matching TRBD2. Unmatched junction bases numbered 7, after V lost 0 bases and J lost 3 bases. The length of the CDR3 is 16 residues. CDR1 and CDR2 (germline): LNHNV, YYDKDF (reference sequence). CDR3 nucleotide sequence: TGTGCCACCAGCAGAGATCGGAGCGGGAGTGACTACGAGCAGTACTTC. This sequence encodes CATSRDRSGSDYEQYF.

This chain connects TRBV6-5 to TRBJ1-1; D is undetermined. Germline V lookup: CDR1 MNHEY, CDR2 SVGAGI. The CDR3 loop spans 13 amino acids. Between the trimmed V and J ends, which lost 4 bases and 4 bases, there was a span of 10 bases. CDR3 residues: CASSSGETTEAFF. The CDR3 nucleotides read TGTGCCAGCAGTTCGGGAGAGACCACTGAAGCTTTCTTT.

The rearrangement joins TRBV4-1 to TRBJ2-4, with 10 bases lining up with TRBD1. CDR1 and CDR2 (germline): MGHRA, YSYEKL. CDR3 length: 17 residues. V lost 7 bases to trimming and J lost 5 bases; unmatched junction nucleotides: 14. CDR3 in DNA: TGCGCCAGCAACCCAATTTATTCCGGGACAGGGGAAAACATTCAGTACTTC. Protein sequence: CASNPIYSGTGENIQYF.

J is TRBJ1-2 and V is TRBV6-6, with a tentative D call TRBD1 (6 bases). Germline-derived CDR1 and CDR2 are MNHNY and SVGAGI (reference sequence). The CDR3 has 13 amino acids. Trimming shortened V by 5 bases and J by 7 bases, and 14 bases separated the two germline ends. The CDR3 region is CASSHDRSGGYTF. The CDR3 coding sequence is TGTGCCAGCAGTCATGACAGGTCTGGTGGCTACACCTTC.

This clone is a singleton in its sample. The gene calls are TRBV30 and TRBJ2-7, with D hard to call. This CDR3 comprises 11 residues. V shed 0 bases and J shed 3 bases, with 3 bases lying between them. Germline values: CDR1 GTSNPN, CDR2 SVGIG (reference sequence). The CDR3: CAWSVSYEQYF. In DNA form, the CDR3 reads TGTGCCTGGAGTGTCAGCTACGAGCAGTACTTC. The whole variable domain, filled in from reference TRBV30 and TRBJ2-7, reads SQTIHQWPATLVQPVGSPLSLECTVEGTSNPNLYWYRQAAGRGLQLLFYSVGIGQISSEVPQNLSASRPQDRQFILSSKKLLLSDSGFYLCAWSVSYEQYFGPGTRLTVT.

The chain combines TRBV6-6 with TRBJ2-7; TRBD1 aligns across 10 bases. Germline V gene data show CDR1 as MNHNY and CDR2 as SVGAGI (reference sequence). V lost 6 bases and J lost 6; bases outside the gene matches: 5. This CDR3 contains 13 residues. This chain's CDR3 is CASRWDRGIEQYF. The CDR3 DNA reads as TGTGCCAGCAGGTGGGACAGGGGTATCGAGCAGTACTTC.

This clone was counted once. The chain links TRBV2 to TRBJ1-5; D gene uncertain. The CDR3 runs to 13 residues. The V gene's germline CDR1 is SNHLY and CDR2 FYNNEI. The V gene lost 7 bases and the J gene lost 2 bases, with 9 bases spanning the gap. CDR3 nucleotide sequence: TGTGCCAGCACGGCCGGGGGCAATCAGCCCCAGCATTTT. Translating gives CASTAGGNQPQHF.

The gene calls are TRBV27 and TRBJ1-3, with D possibly being TRBD1 (5 bases). Germline assignment: CDR1 MNHEY and CDR2 SMNVEV (reference sequence). V shed 2 bases and J shed 8 bases, with 13 bases lying between them. The CDR3 runs 14 residues. The CDR3 bases are TGTGCCAGCAGTTTAAGTCAGGGTTCAGACACCATATATTTT. It specifies CASSLSQGSDTIYF.

This chain connects TRBV29-1 to TRBJ2-1, with 8 bases fitting TRBD2. Germline assignment: CDR1 SQVTM and CDR2 ANQGSEA. The CDR3 is made up of 14 amino acids. The V gene end was trimmed by 1 base and the J gene end by 1 base; junction bases not matched to a gene: 0. The CDR3: CSVEGGGSYNEQFF. Here the CDR3 DNA reads TGCAGCGTTGAAGGCGGGGGGTCCTACAATGAGCAGTTCTTC.

The chain recombines TRBV10-3 with TRBJ2-5; D possibly matches TRBD1 or TRBD2 (5 bases each). Germline V gives CDR1 ENHRY, CDR2 SYGVKD. V lost 0 bases and J lost 5, with 19 bases in between. The CDR3 totals 17 residues. The CDR3 is CAISESSPTTYRETQYF. The CDR3 DNA is TGTGCCATCAGTGAGTCGAGTCCGACTACTTACAGGGAGACCCAGTACTTC.

The chain combines TRBV28 with TRBJ1-1; 10 bases line up with TRBD1. Trimming cost V 2 bases and J 0 bases; bases outside gene matches: 9. Germline V gene lookup returns CDR1 MDHEN and CDR2 SYDVKM. CDR3 length: 18 residues. CDR3 sequence: CASSLKPGQGWMNTEAFF. The CDR3 DNA follows: TGTGCCAGCAGTTTAAAACCGGGACAGGGGTGGATGAACACTGAAGCTTTCTTT. Drawing the rest from reference TRBV28 and TRBJ1-1, the complete variable domain is DVKVTQSSRYLVKRTGEKVFLECVQDMDHENMFWYRQDPGLGLRLIYFSYDVKMKEKGDIPEGYSVSREKKERFSLILESASTNQTSMYLCASSLKPGQGWMNTEAFFGQGTRLTVV.

This sequence joins TRBV11-2 and TRBJ1-5, with D unclear. CDR3 size: 15 residues. Germline CDR1 SGHAT, CDR2 FQNNGV. The V gene lost 1 base and the J gene lost 3 bases, with 10 bases spanning the gap. DNA for the CDR3: TGTGCCAGCAGCTTAGGTGGGCAGCACAATCAGCCCCAGCATTTT. Residues: CASSLGGQHNQPQHF.

CDR3 residues: CASSYGQGNGYTF. In DNA form, the CDR3 reads TGTGCCAGCAGTTACGGGCAGGGAAATGGCTACACCTTC. The chain links TRBV6-6 to TRBJ1-2; possible D gene TRBD1, 5 bases. The CDR3 runs 13 residues. The V end lost 2 bases, the J end lost 6 bases, and 10 bases lay between the germline ends. CDR1 is MNHNY and CDR2 is SVGAGI in the germline V gene (reference sequence).